One TCR beta chain is described in this entry. Its specificity is not known. This entry is derived from a study of cytomegalovirus exposure and HLA in healthy donors. Study details: Across under 450 genotyped donors, 81% landed in the Caucasian-associated ancestry cluster.

The ends were cut back, 1 base at V and 6 bases at J, with 10 bases in the middle. This CDR3 has 14 amino acids. Germline CDR1 reads MNHEY; CDR2 reads SVGAGI. The PCR ran on 60 Vbeta and 13 Jbeta primers. TCRdb's table, derived via immunoSEQ multiplex PCR, lists solely in-frame clones and lacks some. Among around 150,000 clones, just under 80% were seen once, and the ten largest hold roughly 1.3%. Overall study results and limits: In vitro, three CMV-associated chains proved specific for CMV antigens. TRBV6-2, TRBV6-3 and some other V segments were unresolvable in 87-base-pair reads.

The chain has TRBV6-5 and TRBJ1-5; tentatively, D is TRBD1 (5 bases). This sequence originates from a woman between 50 and 59 years old in good health and CMV-seronegative. Source material: PBMCs. The CDR3 loop is CASSYFSQGQPQHF. In DNA, the CDR3 is TGTGCCAGCAGTTACTTTTCCCAGGGTCAGCCCCAGCATTTT.